Below are 26 T cell receptor beta chains sequenced from a single sample in a study of identical twins. One entry per CDR3 protein results from TCRdb running MiXCR on the 5' RACE reads. The sample gives more than 400,000 distinct CDR3 sequences, about 16% of which show up once; more than 0.4% is in the top ten. These data were also reused for a study on yellow fever vaccine responses in identical twins.

Sequenced sample: CD4+ T cells sorted from blood. The origin of the receptors is a woman aged 18-35 years in good health.

The table lists this clonotype with many counts. The J gene is TRBJ1-2, the V gene TRBV29-1; 10 positions match TRBD1. The CDR3 runs to 13 residues. The J segment lost 5 bases and the V segment lost 7 bases, leaving 7 bases of the junction unmatched. Looked up from germline, CDR1 is SQVTM and CDR2 is ANQGSEA. Written as DNA, the CDR3 is TGCAGCGCAACAGTGGGACAGGGGTATGGCTACACCTTC. Protein sequence: CSATVGQGYGYTF.

This clonotype has a handful of counts. This chain links TRBV24-1 with TRBJ2-2; D gene ambiguous. This CDR3 is built from 11 residues. Germline V gene sequence: CDR1 KGHDR, CDR2 SFDVKD. Trimming removed 7 bases at V and 3 bases at J, with 2 bases between. This CDR3 is CATRDTGELFF. In DNA, the CDR3 is TGTGCCACCAGGGACACCGGGGAGCTGTTTTTT.

This clonotype was recorded at least ten times. The V gene is TRBV24-1, the J gene TRBJ2-2, with TRBD1 as a possible D gene (6 bases). The ends were cut back, 5 bases at V and 6 bases at J, with 15 bases in the middle. Germline CDR1 is KGHDR and CDR2 is SFDVKD. The CDR3 is 15 residues long. The CDR3 region is CATSAPLGQSGELFF. CDR3 nucleotide sequence: TGTGCCACCAGTGCCCCCCTTGGACAGTCCGGGGAGCTGTTTTTT.

The chain carries TRBV20-1 and TRBJ2-3; D not resolved. The length of the CDR3 is 11 residues. Trimming took 5 bases from V and 6 from J, leaving 9 bases between them. Germline loops: CDR1 DFQATT, CDR2 SNEGSKA (reference sequence). CDR3 in amino acids: CSALSRDTQYF. CDR3 nucleotide sequence: TGCAGTGCTCTTTCTAGGGATACGCAGTATTTT.

J is TRBJ2-1 and V is TRBV20-1; D is ambiguous. Trimming pared 6 bases from V and 2 bases from J, leaving 14 bases between. CDR1 is DFQATT and CDR2 is SNEGSKA in the germline V gene (reference sequence). The CDR3 sequence is 14 residues long. CDR3 sequence: CSAILVTPYNEQFF. The DNA for the CDR3 is TGCAGTGCCATTCTAGTAACCCCCTACAATGAGCAGTTCTTC.

This clonotype was counted between two and nine times. V gene TRBV11-2 combines with J gene TRBJ2-1; unclear D gene. Between the trimmed V and J ends, which lost 6 bases and 8 bases, there was a span of 17 bases. The CDR3 loop spans 14 amino acids. CDR1 is SGHAT, CDR2 FQNNGV, per germline. The CDR3 bases are TGTGCCAGCAGTTTGAAACTCCAGTTGGATGAGCAGTTCTTC. As protein: CASSLKLQLDEQFF.

This clonotype was detected a few times. The CDR3 DNA follows: TGCAGCGTTGAAGGGACAGGGGAGCAGTACTTC. This encodes CSVEGTGEQYF. The chain carries TRBV29-1 and TRBJ2-7; TRBD1 aligns across 8 bases. The germline CDR1 and CDR2 sequences are SQVTM and ANQGSEA. This CDR3 has 11 residues. With 1 base clipped from V and 7 bases from J, the junction kept 0 bases outside the gene matches.

This clonotype was observed a few times. This chain uses TRBV6-5 with TRBJ2-3; no clear D. Trimming took 2 bases from V and 2 from J, leaving 8 bases between them. Germline CDR1 reads MNHEY; CDR2 reads SVGAGI. The CDR3 extends over 14 amino acids. CDR3 residues: CASSYLTLTDTQYF. CDR3 DNA sequence: TGTGCCAGCAGTTACCTGACCCTCACAGATACGCAGTATTTT.

The V and J genes are TRBV12-3 or TRBV12-4 and TRBJ2-1; D is possibly TRBD1 or TRBD2 (6 bases each). Deletions cut 1 base from V and 10 bases from J, with 17 bases between. The length of the CDR3 is 15 residues. Written as DNA, the CDR3 is TGTGCCAGCAGTTTAGGAGGGGGGAACCAATGGGAGCAGTTCTTC. Its protein is CASSLGGGNQWEQFF.

This clonotype turned up a few times. The chain is built from TRBV6-1 and TRBJ1-2; tentatively, D is TRBD1 (5 bases). Germline-derived CDR1 and CDR2 are MNHNS and SASEGT. Trimming removed 8 bases at V and 3 bases at J, with 13 bases between. This CDR3 comprises 13 residues. The CDR3 region has the DNA TGTGCCAGCGGACAACAGACGTACTATGGCTACACCTTC. It specifies CASGQQTYYGYTF.

J is TRBJ2-7 and V is TRBV12-3 or TRBV12-4; 7 bases line up with TRBD2. This CDR3 has 15 amino acids. V shed 1 base and J 4 bases; nucleotides not matched to a gene: 7. This CDR3 reads CASSLGSGNGYEQYF. CDR3 DNA sequence: TGTGCCAGCAGTTTAGGAAGCGGGAATGGGTACGAGCAGTACTTC.

The chain couples TRBV28 to TRBJ2-2; TRBD1 matches at 11 bases. This CDR3 comprises 16 residues. Germline CDR1 reads MDHEN; CDR2 reads SYDVKM. Trimming removed 5 bases from V and 5 bases from J; junction bases left unmatched: 7. The CDR3 loop is CASSTPGQGVTGELFF. The DNA of the CDR3 is TGTGCCAGCAGTACCCCGGGACAGGGGGTTACCGGGGAGCTGTTTTTT.

The chain combines TRBV28 with TRBJ2-1; D unclear. The length of the CDR3 is 14 residues. Germline loops: CDR1 MDHEN, CDR2 SYDVKM. The V end was cut by 5 bases, the J end by 4 bases, with 12 bases between. The CDR3, as DNA: TGTGCCAGCAGTCCCCCATACGGGTACAATGAGCAGTTCTTC. Its translation: CASSPPYGYNEQFF. Full variable domain (rest looked up from reference TRBV28 and TRBJ2-1): DVKVTQSSRYLVKRTGEKVFLECVQDMDHENMFWYRQDPGLGLRLIYFSYDVKMKEKGDIPEGYSVSREKKERFSLILESASTNQTSMYLCASSPPYGYNEQFFGPGTRLTVL.

V usage is TRBV20-1 and J usage is TRBJ2-1; 10 bases fit TRBD2. The CDR3 consists of 15 residues. The trim removed 8 bases at V and 4 bases at J, leaving 11 bases unmatched. Germline lookup yields CDR1 DFQATT and CDR2 SNEGSKA (reference sequence). CDR3 loop: CSRRLAGSPYNEQFF. In DNA, the CDR3 is TGCAGTCGAAGACTAGCGGGTAGTCCGTACAATGAGCAGTTCTTC.

The chain uses TRBV29-1 and TRBJ2-1; TRBD2 matches 8 bases. The CDR3 sequence is 14 residues long. Germline values: CDR1 SQVTM, CDR2 ANQGSEA. Trimming cost V 6 bases and J 4 bases; bases outside gene matches: 8. The CDR3 sequence is CSVRGLENYNEQFF. The DNA of the CDR3 is TGCAGCGTCCGGGGACTAGAAAATTACAATGAGCAGTTCTTC.

This clonotype has a handful of counts. In DNA, the CDR3 is TGCAGCGTTGAATGGAGGGCGAGCGGGGAGCTGTTTTTT. This gives the protein CSVEWRASGELFF. The chain couples TRBV29-1 to TRBJ2-2; D possibly corresponds to TRBD2 (6 bases). Germline CDR1 is SQVTM and CDR2 is ANQGSEA. This CDR3 has 13 residues. The V and J ends lost 2 bases and 7 bases respectively, with 11 bases between them.

J is TRBJ2-1 and V is TRBV21-1; the table calls TRBD2, which could not be checked here. TRBV21-1 is a recognized pseudogene. The CDR3 is 17 residues long. CDR3: CASSNPGLAGGDNEQFF. The CDR3 DNA reads TGTGCCAGCAGCAATCCAGGACTAGCGGGGGGGGACAATGAGCAGTTCTTC.

The gene calls are TRBV12-5 and TRBJ1-1; D uncertain. The CDR3 extends over 13 amino acids. Trimming removed 7 bases from V and 8 bases from J, with 17 bases in between. Germline assignment: CDR1 LGHNT and CDR2 FRNRAP. The CDR3 nucleotides read TGTGCTAGTGCCCCCATCGAAGGCAGGGAAGCTTTCTTT. It encodes CASAPIEGREAFF.

This clonotype was seen only a few times. The chain uses TRBV18 and TRBJ2-1, with D perhaps assigned TRBD1 or TRBD2 (5 bases each). V was trimmed by 1 base and J by 0 bases, leaving 16 bases between them. From germline, CDR1 is KGHSH and CDR2 LQKENI. The CDR3 is 18 amino acids. The CDR3 spells CASSPQLGTGSSYNEQFF. In nucleotides, the CDR3 is TGTGCCAGCTCACCACAACTTGGGACCGGCAGCTCCTACAATGAGCAGTTCTTC.

This clonotype was recorded a few times. This rearrangement joins TRBV13 to TRBJ2-3, with unresolved D. Germline lookup yields CDR1 PRHDT and CDR2 FYEKMQ (reference sequence). The V end was cut by 5 bases, the J end by 2 bases, with 14 bases between. The CDR3 has 15 amino acids. The CDR3 DNA sequence: TGTGCCAGCAGCCCCTCAGGAGTTTACACAGATACGCAGTATTTT. Protein product: CASSPSGVYTDTQYF.

Only a few counts were recorded for this clonotype. The V call is TRBV27, the J call TRBJ2-5; D not resolved. This CDR3 is built from 14 residues. V was trimmed by 2 bases and J by 1 base, leaving 8 bases between them. CDR1 and CDR2 from the germline V gene are MNHEY and SMNVEV (reference sequence). The CDR3 reads CASSLTARQETQYF. CDR3 in DNA: TGTGCCAGCAGTTTAACAGCACGCCAAGAGACCCAGTACTTC.

This clonotype has only a few counts. This chain connects TRBV4-2 to TRBJ2-7; the D gene is possibly TRBD2 (5 bases). Trimming left V 0 bases short and J 0 bases short, with 12 bases between. Germline V lookup: CDR1 LGHNA, CDR2 YNFKEQ. There are 16 residues in the CDR3. CDR3 bases: TGTGCCAGCAGCCAAGAGAGGACGGGGAGCTCCTACGAGCAGTACTTC. Its translation: CASSQERTGSSYEQYF.

The V gene is TRBV9, the J gene TRBJ1-4, with 11 bases matching TRBD1. The V segment lost 3 bases and the J segment 5 bases; nucleotides outside the gene matches: 6. In germline, CDR1 is SGDLS, CDR2 YYNGEE. The CDR3 extends over 16 amino acids. The CDR3 DNA sequence: TGTGCCAGCAGCGCCTTCCGGGACAGGGGGAATGAAAAACTGTTTTTT. This codes for CASSAFRDRGNEKLFF.

This clonotype was seen at least ten times. The genes are TRBV12-3 or TRBV12-4 and TRBJ2-1; D call uncertain. CDR3 length: 11 residues. V shed 7 bases and J shed 9 bases, with 10 bases lying between them. The CDR3 DNA is TGTGCCAGCACCCCCGCCGGTGAGCAGTTCTTC. This gives the protein CASTPAGEQFF.

The chain joins TRBV7-2 to TRBJ2-3; D gene unclear. The V end was cut by 4 bases, the J end by 0 bases, with 11 bases between. The CDR3 consists of 15 residues. Germline V gives CDR1 SGHTA, CDR2 FQGNSA. CDR3 region: CASSYFKTSTDTQYF. CDR3 in DNA: TGTGCCAGCAGCTATTTCAAGACTAGCACAGATACGCAGTATTTT.

V is TRBV11-2 and J is TRBJ2-7; TRBD2 agrees at 7 bases. Per the germline V gene, CDR1 is SGHAT and CDR2 is FQNNGV. This CDR3 spans 17 amino acids. The V segment lost 0 bases and the J segment 3 bases; nucleotides outside the gene matches: 11. CDR3 protein: CASSLEGWGGLHYEQYF. Written as DNA, the CDR3 is TGTGCCAGCAGCTTAGAAGGGTGGGGGGGACTGCACTACGAGCAGTACTTC.